A selection of T cell receptor beta chains follows, all from one sample in a study of OX40 agonist ivuxolimab in advanced cancers. Clones were sequenced by immunoSEQ multiplex PCR, and TCRdb holds only the in-frame ones, with some missing. Among 71,000 or so clones listed, 86% were seen once. Here the sequenced sample was CD4+ or CD8+ T cells sorted from blood, taken in a trial of the OX40 agonist ivuxolimab. The receptors shown here come from an adult with an advanced solid tumor such as melanoma, head and neck, liver or kidney cancer. Both conserved end residues are part of each CDR3. The D gene is left open where the match is weak.

>TRBD2|TRBV7-3|TRBJ2-3
CASSRTSGKSDTQYF
>NA|TRBV28|TRBJ2-5
CASSLGGLAGETQYF
>TRBD2|TRBV29-1|TRBJ2-3
CSVVAGGVWDTQYF
>NA|TRBV7-2|TRBJ1-2
CASSPHLTMDGYTF
>NA|TRBV7-2|TRBJ1-4
CASSVQGYDEKLFF
>TRBD1|TRBV7-2|TRBJ2-5
CASSSTGGPSQETQYF
>NA|TRBV29-1|TRBJ2-7
CSAQGHPNEQYF
>TRBD1|TRBV27|TRBJ2-3
CASRRTGPDTQYF
>NA|TRBV5-1|TRBJ2-3
CASSLASRDTQYF
>NA|TRBV7-2|TRBJ2-7
CASSQTPEQYF
>TRBD2|TRBV7-3|TRBJ2-7
CASSSGEGREQYF
>NA|TRBV25-1|TRBJ2-7
CASSRPGDASYEQYF
>NA|TRBV28|TRBJ2-1
CASSSDWNEQFF
>NA|TRBV18|TRBJ1-5
CASSERGDNQPQHF
>NA|TRBV6-1|TRBJ1-3
CASSVDQSGGNTIYF
>NA|TRBV18|TRBJ2-2
CASSRTYMGSGELFF
>NA|TRBV29-1|TRBJ2-1
CSVEVGLATYNEQFF
>TRBD1|TRBV6-6|TRBJ1-3
CASSYSTGGSGNTIYF
>TRBD1|TRBV7-9|TRBJ1-5
CASSPLRDREQPQHF
>TRBD2|TRBV28|TRBJ2-2
CASASAGLTTSGRGNTGELFF
>TRBD1|TRBV6-6|TRBJ1-1
CASSPIRTGGNTEAFF
>TRBD2|TRBV7-9|TRBJ2-2
CATEAGLTNTGELFF
>NA|TRBV6-1|TRBJ2-3
CASSYPDTQYF
>TRBD1|TRBV7-8|TRBJ1-3
CASSLQGAGGNTIYF
>NA|TRBV7-9|TRBJ2-1
CASSLGAGLYNEQFF
>TRBD2|TRBV6-6|TRBJ2-1
CASMMAGARYNEQFF
>NA|TRBV19|TRBJ1-2
CASTSSGYGYTF
>TRBD1|TRBV15|TRBJ1-3
CATSRPGQGAGNTIYF
>NA|TRBV30|TRBJ1-2
CADHTGSYGYTF
>TRBD1|TRBV4-1|TRBJ1-1
CASSQPTGRSTEAFF
>NA|TRBV20-1|TRBJ2-5
CSARAGETQYF
>NA|TRBV11-2|TRBJ2-7
CASSLSARGEQYF
>TRBD2|TRBV7-9|TRBJ2-1
CASSQTSGTSYNEQFF
>TRBD2|TRBV28|TRBJ2-7
CASSLGRLAVPTYEQYF
>NA|TRBV6-1|TRBJ2-5
CASSKTDQETQYF
>NA|TRBV5-1|TRBJ2-2
CASRLTLGAGELFF
>NA|TRBV7-8|TRBJ2-1
CASRQNNEQFF
>TRBD2|TRBV5-6|TRBJ2-7
CASSRGAGGYEQYF
>TRBD1|TRBV18|TRBJ1-5
CASSLGTGGQPQHF
>NA|TRBV19|TRBJ2-1
CASSSLPGEQFF
>NA|TRBV7-2|TRBJ2-3
CASSLEVADTQYF
>NA|TRBV11-2|TRBJ2-1
CASSELPSSYNEQFF
>NA|TRBV4-1|TRBJ2-2
CASSQDPIPGELFF
>NA|TRBV5-1|TRBJ2-2
CASKSGWNTGELFF
>TRBD2|TRBV7-9|TRBJ2-3
CASSLFAGGSDTQYF
>NA|TRBV7-3|TRBJ2-1
CASSLRESSNRFF